The clone carrying this T cell receptor beta chain showed up just a few times. The antigen is undetermined. The study ran its PCR with 60 Vbeta and 13 Jbeta primers. Clones were sequenced by immunoSEQ multiplex PCR, and TCRdb holds only the in-frame ones, with some missing. Of roughly 190,000 clones in the sample, under 80% were seen once. This record belongs to a study of cytomegalovirus exposure and HLA in healthy donors. Study conclusions and caveats: In a later analysis, a missense DCLRE1C variant was linked to TCR beta V- and J-gene trimming. TCR beta chains numbering more than 150 were designated cytomegalovirus-associated. Presence/absence analyses assumed roughly uniform sequencing depth across donors, which may not hold.

The V gene's germline CDR1 is SGHAT and CDR2 FQDESV (reference sequence). This CDR3 spans 15 amino acids. Trimming stripped 2 bases from V and 8 bases from J, with 15 bases between. The chain has TRBV11-1 and TRBJ1-4, with D possibly TRBD1 on 5 matching bases. This sequence was found in a man aged 40-55 years in good health and CMV-seronegative. The specimen sequenced was PBMCs. The CDR3 nucleotides read TGTGCCAGCAGCTTAATGCAGGGAATAGAAGAAAAACTGTTTTTT. Translated, it gives CASSLMQGIEEKLFF.